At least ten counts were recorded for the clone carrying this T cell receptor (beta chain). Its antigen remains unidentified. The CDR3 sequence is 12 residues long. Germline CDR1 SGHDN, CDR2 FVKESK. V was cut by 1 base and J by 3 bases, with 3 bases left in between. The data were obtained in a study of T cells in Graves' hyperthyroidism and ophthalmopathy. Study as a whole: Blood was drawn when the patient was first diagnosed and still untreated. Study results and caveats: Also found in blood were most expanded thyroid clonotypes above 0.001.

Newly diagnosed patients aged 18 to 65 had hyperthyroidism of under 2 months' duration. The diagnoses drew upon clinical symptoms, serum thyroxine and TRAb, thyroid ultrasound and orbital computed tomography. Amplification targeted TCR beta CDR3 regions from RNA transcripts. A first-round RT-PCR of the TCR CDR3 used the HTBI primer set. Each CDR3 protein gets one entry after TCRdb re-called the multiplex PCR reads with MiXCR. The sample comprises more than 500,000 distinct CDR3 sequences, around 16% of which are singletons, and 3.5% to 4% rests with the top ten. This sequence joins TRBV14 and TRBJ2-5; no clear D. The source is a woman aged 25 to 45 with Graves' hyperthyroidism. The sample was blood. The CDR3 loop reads CASSQVKETQYF. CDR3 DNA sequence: TGTGCCAGCAGCCAAGTTAAAGAGACCCAGTACTTC.